This is a list of T cell receptor beta chains from one sample in a study of regulatory T cells in long-lasting Graves disease. TCRdb re-derived calls from the multiplex PCR reads in MiXCR, one entry per CDR3 protein. The repertoire holds 450,000 to 600,000 distinct CDR3 sequences, less than 15% seen once, with roughly 10% in the top ten. These data were also filed under a second study, of T cells in Graves' hyperthyroidism and ophthalmopathy.

The sample was peripheral blood mononuclear cells (PBMCs), taken at new diagnosis, from a patient treated with antithyroid drugs. These TCRs come from a man aged 25-45 years with Graves disease. The conserved cysteine and the conserved F or W are not part of the CDR3 here.

>TRBV7-8
ASSLVGVPTHEQY
>TRBV29-1
SVEERYYGYT
>TRBV10-3
AISESGGTGNTIY
>TRBV24-1
ATSDGTVYGYT
>TRBV20-1
SAKKETQY
>TRBV7-9
ASSKRSPRQSEQY
>TRBV7-9
ASSLGRPLLDSPGDTEAF
>TRBV6-2/TRBV6-3
ASREAGVRTYEQY
>TRBV4-1
ASSQGGQVTEAF
>TRBV12-5
ASEGGTGTRNTGELF
>TRBV11-2
ASRHGLQETQY
>TRBV30
AWSVQLDSGIIKSPLH
>TRBV6-1
ASKLSYAGLEET
>TRBV7-3
ASSGWTGLGTEAF
>TRBV29-1
SVEDAAGELF
>TRBV27
ASSILGGNPTTNEKLF
>TRBV9
ASSVGGIADTQY
>TRBV20-1
SARYRQGSSNQPQH
>TRBV5-1
ASSAELQRNTEAF
>TRBV2
ASREGGDYGYT
>TRBV18
ASSSPDRSYDEQF
>TRBV4-2
ASSLDTSGGNEQF
>TRBV30
AWRAGLAYT
>TRBV27
ASSLSLDYQQF
>TRBV7-2
ASSPRRGGSRETQY
>TRBV9
ASSLRLAQNTGELF
>TRBV24-1
ATSDRDRGDEQY
>TRBV9
ASSVASGDSYEQY
>TRBV20-1
SARGTEKEKLF
>TRBV20-1
SARESRQGGEAF
>TRBV5-1
ASSWSGTSGRQGTQY
>TRBV7-9
ASSLTGTAAYNEQF
>TRBV27
ASSLPGKGSPLH
>TRBV18
ASSPDSWGTEAF
>TRBV30
AWSEGNRSPLH
>TRBV6-9
ASSYTGQGAYEQY
>TRBV24-1
AAASGATDTQY
>TRBV20-1
SARTGTLKNIQY
>TRBV3-1
ASSIGRSVLTDTQY
>TRBV3-1
ASSQPAGRTDTQY
>TRBV2
ASSPETSGLNEQF
>TRBV28
ASSPAQTYEQY
>TRBV7-2
ASSRDYIGRETQY
>TRBV29-1
SVELTNLAGGPDTQY
>TRBV6-5
ASSYSLGSSYNEQF
>TRBV6-2/TRBV6-3
ASSYGSGRTSTQY
>TRBV3-1
ASSQGVGSTGELF
>TRBV6-1
ASKKAAGDSYEQY
>TRBV9
ASSVQDGEQF
>TRBV13
ASSFLSGTDYNEQF
>TRBV5-5
ASTLQGVNTEAF
>TRBV4-2
ASSQGQGGQETQY
>TRBV3-1
ASSQAIAGASSYEQY
>TRBV7-9
ASSFSPSVVGEQF